The 18 T cell receptor beta chains reported below all come from one sample, sequenced in a study of blood T cell repertoires in COVID-19. Profiled with immunoSEQ multiplex PCR; TCRdb holds only in-frame clones, not every one. The data show about 200,000 clones, with around four fifths seen just once and around 11% held by the top ten. Sequences were obtained from PBMCs or T cells enriched from blood (not recorded which). These receptors all stem from a man aged 40-55 years who had recovered from COVID-19.

There are a few counts of this clone. CDR3 sequence (DNA): TGCAGCGTTGTTAGGGCAGGGAATAATGAAAAACTGTTTTTT. Amino acid sequence: CSVVRAGNNEKLFF. The V call is TRBV29-1, the J call TRBJ1-4, with D possibly being TRBD1 (5 bases). Germline values: CDR1 SQVTM, CDR2 ANQGSEA. The germline V and J ends were trimmed by 4 bases and 4 bases, with 13 bases remaining between them. This CDR3 comprises 14 residues.

V gene TRBV19 combines with J gene TRBJ2-3, with TRBD1 as a possible D gene (6 bases). From germline, CDR1 is LNHDA and CDR2 SQIVND (reference sequence). V was clipped by 5 bases and J by 4 bases, with 25 bases between them. The CDR3 runs to 18 residues. The CDR3 sequence is CASSVAGVASRSADTQYF. In DNA form, the CDR3 reads TGTGCCAGTAGTGTGGCAGGGGTAGCGTCTAGATCTGCAGATACGCAGTATTTT.

The V gene is TRBV5-6, the J gene TRBJ2-5, with D unresolved. The V gene's germline CDR1 is SGHDT and CDR2 YYEEEE. The CDR3 has 13 residues. The V end lost 4 bases, the J end lost 5 bases, and 12 bases lay between the germline ends. CDR3 in amino acids: CASSAQIQETQYF. CDR3 coding DNA: TGTGCCAGCAGCGCACAGATCCAGGAGACCCAGTACTTC.

V gene TRBV11-1 combines with J gene TRBJ2-1, with D perhaps matching TRBD2 (5 bases). CDR1 SGHAT and CDR2 FQDESV come from the germline V gene (reference sequence). Trimming took 1 base from V and 0 from J, leaving 7 bases between them. The CDR3 covers 15 residues. CDR3 nucleotide sequence: TGTGCCAGCAGCTTAGGAGGGAGCTCCTACAATGAGCAGTTCTTC. Its translation: CASSLGGSSYNEQFF.

The CDR3 DNA is TGTGCCAGTAGTCCGGGACAGGTCACCTCTGGAAACACCATATATTTT. Encoded protein: CASSPGQVTSGNTIYF. The V and J genes are TRBV19 and TRBJ1-3; 8 bases agree with TRBD1. V lost 5 bases to trimming and J lost 0 bases; unmatched junction nucleotides: 6. This CDR3 is built from 16 residues. The germline CDR1 and CDR2 sequences are LNHDA and SQIVND (reference sequence).

The chain employs TRBV2 and TRBJ2-3; maybe TRBD1 (5 bases). The CDR3 has 14 residues. Germline values: CDR1 SNHLY, CDR2 FYNNEI. CDR3 amino acids: CASSGPLSTDTQYF. The CDR3 region has the DNA TGTGCTTCATCAGGGCCTCTCAGCACAGATACGCAGTATTTT.

V gene TRBV6-2 or TRBV6-3 combines with J gene TRBJ1-5; 7 positions match TRBD1. This CDR3 region has 14 residues. CDR1 and CDR2 from the germline V gene are MNHEY and SVGEGT. V shed 2 bases and J 6 bases; nucleotides not matched to a gene: 4. The CDR3 here is CASSYRQGGQPQHF. The CDR3 nucleotides read TGTGCCAGCAGTTACAGACAGGGAGGTCAGCCCCAGCATTTT.

The CDR3 protein is CASSANRAAGEADTQYF. The CDR3 nucleotides read TGTGCCAGCAGTGCGAACAGGGCTGCGGGAGAGGCAGATACGCAGTATTTT. This chain joins TRBV25-1 and TRBJ2-3, with D perhaps TRBD2 (7 bases). The CDR3 runs 17 residues. V was shortened by 4 bases and J by 4 bases, with 21 bases between the two germline ends. CDR1 is MGHDK, CDR2 SYGVNS, per germline.

V gene TRBV5-1 combines with J gene TRBJ2-5; 14 positions match TRBD2. V lost 5 bases to trimming and J lost 1 base; unmatched junction nucleotides: 4. Germline V gene lookup returns CDR1 SGHRS and CDR2 YFSETQ. This CDR3 comprises 16 residues. Here the CDR3 reads CASSGLAGGTQETQYF. The CDR3 DNA sequence: TGCGCCAGCAGTGGACTAGCGGGAGGTACCCAAGAGACCCAGTACTTC.

This rearrangement joins TRBV27 to TRBJ2-7; TRBD1 agrees at 12 bases. The CDR3 runs to 16 residues. The V and J ends lost 5 bases and 7 bases, in that order; junction bases with no gene match: 12. Germline values: CDR1 MNHEY, CDR2 SMNVEV (reference sequence). The CDR3 here is CASSLGQGARLWEQYF. Written as DNA, the CDR3 is TGTGCCAGCAGTCTGGGACAGGGGGCGAGGTTATGGGAGCAGTACTTC.

The sample holds one count of this clone. This rearrangement joins TRBV9 to TRBJ1-4; the match to TRBD1 covers 7 bases. Germline loops: CDR1 SGDLS, CDR2 YYNGEE. After removal of 3 bases from V and 10 bases from J, the junction contained 6 bases not matched to a gene. The CDR3 totals 13 residues. As DNA, the CDR3 is TGTGCCAGCAGCGCCGGGACAGAGGGAAAACTGTTTTTT. Its protein product is CASSAGTEGKLFF.

The J gene is TRBJ2-1, the V gene TRBV27, with 7 positions matching TRBD2. The CDR3 has 15 residues. Trimming cost V 8 bases and J 6 bases; bases outside gene matches: 13. The V gene's germline CDR1 is MNHEY and CDR2 SMNVEV (reference sequence). CDR3 DNA sequence: TGTGCCAGCCGTCACGGGGGGACTATGGCCAATGAGCAGTTCTTC. Translated, it gives CASRHGGTMANEQFF.

The chain has TRBV18 and TRBJ1-6; TRBD1 matches at 7 bases. CDR1 and CDR2 from the germline V gene are KGHSH and LQKENI. V shed 3 bases and J 10 bases; nucleotides not matched to a gene: 6. This CDR3 region has 14 residues. The CDR3 nucleotides are TGTGCCAGCTCACCCGGACAGGTTCAGTCACCCCTCCACTTT. Translated: CASSPGQVQSPLHF. Filled out from reference TRBV18 and TRBJ1-6, the complete variable domain reads NAGVMQNPRHLVRRRGQEARLRCSPMKGHSHVYWYRQLPEEGLKFMVYLQKENIIDESGMPKERFSAEFPKEGPSILRIQQVVRGDSAAYFCASSPGQVQSPLHFGNGTRLTVT.

The rearrangement joins TRBV2 to TRBJ2-1; possible D gene TRBD2, 6 bases. The V and J ends lost 4 bases and 8 bases respectively, with 12 bases between them. This CDR3 region has 13 residues. Germline lookup yields CDR1 SNHLY and CDR2 FYNNEI. CDR3 sequence (DNA): TGTGCCAGCAGTGCGGAGGGCCGCTATGAGCAGTTCTTC. Its translation: CASSAEGRYEQFF. The full variable domain, in which reference TRBV2 and TRBJ2-1 provide the parts outside the CDR3, is EPEVTQTPSHQVTQMGQEVILRCVPISNHLYFYWYRQILGQKVEFLVSFYNNEISEKSEIFDDQFSVERPDGSNFTLKIRSTKLEDSAMYFCASSAEGRYEQFFGPGTRLTVL.

The chain is built from TRBV28 and TRBJ2-4, with 7 bases that match TRBD1. Trimming took 4 bases from V and 1 from J; bases not matched to a gene: 7. In germline, CDR1 is MDHEN, CDR2 SYDVKM. The CDR3 runs 16 residues. CDR3 region: CASSSKGAGAKNIQYF. DNA of the CDR3: TGTGCCAGCAGTTCCAAGGGGGCTGGGGCCAAAAACATTCAGTACTTC.

This clone was detected only a few times. The chain joins TRBV7-2 to TRBJ2-2; D ambiguous. The ends were cut back, 4 bases at V and 6 bases at J, with 9 bases in the middle. The CDR3 extends over 13 amino acids. From germline, CDR1 is SGHTA and CDR2 FQGNSA. CDR3 in DNA: TGTGCCAGCAGCTCTCTTATCCCCGGGGAGCTGTTTTTT. It codes for CASSSLIPGELFF.

The chain combines TRBV5-1 with TRBJ1-4, with TRBD1 matching over 8 bases. V lost 7 bases, J lost 7 bases, and 6 bases stayed unmatched. This CDR3 is built from 13 residues. CDR1 and CDR2 from the germline V gene are SGHRS and YFSETQ. The CDR3 sequence: CASGGQGGEKLFF. CDR3 DNA: TGCGCCAGCGGAGGACAGGGTGGTGAAAAACTGTTTTTT.

This sequence joins TRBV4-3 and TRBJ2-5, with 9 positions matching TRBD2. The V and J ends lost 0 bases and 1 base, in that order; junction bases with no gene match: 3. This CDR3 contains 16 residues. Germline assignment: CDR1 LGHNA and CDR2 YSLEER. The CDR3 coding sequence is TGCGCCAGCAGCCAAGATGGAGCGGGGGGCCAAGAGACCCAGTACTTC. The encoded protein is CASSQDGAGGQETQYF.